This section outlines one T cell receptor (beta chain) sequence together with its context. No antigen is known for it. The germline V gene has CDR1 DFQATT and CDR2 SNEGSKA (reference sequence). V lost 1 base and J 0 bases, leaving 17 bases between the germline ends. The length of the CDR3 is 17 residues. Unique molecular identifiers were incorporated when the TCRbeta library was constructed. One entry per CDR3 protein results from TCRdb running MiXCR on the PCR reads. The table shows roughly 570,000 distinct CDR3 sequences, with 25% to 30% occurring only once. The data were taken from a study of T-cell reconstitution after alpha-beta-depleted transplantation in children. Whole-study results and caveats: Some patients' high day-60 TCRbeta diversity was attributed to recipient cells surviving conditioning. Several hundred expanded graft clones reportedly gave rise to the alpha-beta T cells present about two months after transplant. Once a year had passed after transplant, T-cell counts and diversity came mostly from newly produced T cells.

The gene calls are TRBV20-1 and TRBJ2-3; possibly TRBD2 for D (5 bases). The clonotype was recovered from a boy younger than two with Wiskott-Aldrich syndrome, due to receive a stem cell transplant. Source: PBMCs, taken before TCRalphabeta/CD19-depleted stem cell transplant. The CDR3 here is CSARGVRSGPSTDTQYF. The CDR3 nucleotides read TGCAGTGCTAGAGGAGTCCGAAGCGGACCGAGCACAGATACGCAGTATTTT.